This T cell receptor (beta chain) was captured by sequencing in a study of CD4 T cells in relation to SARS-CoV-2 and coronaviruses. Only in-frame clones appear in the TCRdb table, and some are missing; sequencing was by immunoSEQ multiplex PCR. Among roughly 21,000 clones listed, around 78% were seen once. In the case of this clone: Its target is unknown.

The CDR3 is 13 amino acids. V lost 7 bases and J 3 bases, leaving 11 bases between the germline ends. Germline CDR1 reads KGHDR; CDR2 reads SFDVKD. Before the COVID-19 pandemic, during about 2010-2018, CD4+ T cells were taken from unexposed donors. After ten to eleven days of culture, CD4+ T cells were isolated. V and J are TRBV24-1 and TRBJ1-1; D unclear. The sequenced sample consisted of CD4+ T cells from PBMCs, cultured in vitro. This receptor was obtained from a human donor in good health. CDR3 coding DNA: TGTGCCACCAGAGCTACGAGTCACACTGAAGCTTTCTTT. It is translated as CATRATSHTEAFF.